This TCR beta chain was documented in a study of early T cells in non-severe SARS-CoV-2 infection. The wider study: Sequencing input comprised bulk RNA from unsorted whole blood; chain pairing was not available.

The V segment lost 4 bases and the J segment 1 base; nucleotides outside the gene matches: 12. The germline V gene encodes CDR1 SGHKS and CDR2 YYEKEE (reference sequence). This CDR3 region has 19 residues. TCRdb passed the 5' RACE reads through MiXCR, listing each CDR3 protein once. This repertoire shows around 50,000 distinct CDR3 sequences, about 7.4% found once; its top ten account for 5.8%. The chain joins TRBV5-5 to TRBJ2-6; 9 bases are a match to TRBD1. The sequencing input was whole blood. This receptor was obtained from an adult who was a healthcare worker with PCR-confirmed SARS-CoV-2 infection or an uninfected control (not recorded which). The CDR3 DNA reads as TGTGCCAGCAGCCCGCCCCCAGGACAGGGGACATCTGGGGCCAACGTCCTGACTTTC. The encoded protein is CASSPPPGQGTSGANVLTF.